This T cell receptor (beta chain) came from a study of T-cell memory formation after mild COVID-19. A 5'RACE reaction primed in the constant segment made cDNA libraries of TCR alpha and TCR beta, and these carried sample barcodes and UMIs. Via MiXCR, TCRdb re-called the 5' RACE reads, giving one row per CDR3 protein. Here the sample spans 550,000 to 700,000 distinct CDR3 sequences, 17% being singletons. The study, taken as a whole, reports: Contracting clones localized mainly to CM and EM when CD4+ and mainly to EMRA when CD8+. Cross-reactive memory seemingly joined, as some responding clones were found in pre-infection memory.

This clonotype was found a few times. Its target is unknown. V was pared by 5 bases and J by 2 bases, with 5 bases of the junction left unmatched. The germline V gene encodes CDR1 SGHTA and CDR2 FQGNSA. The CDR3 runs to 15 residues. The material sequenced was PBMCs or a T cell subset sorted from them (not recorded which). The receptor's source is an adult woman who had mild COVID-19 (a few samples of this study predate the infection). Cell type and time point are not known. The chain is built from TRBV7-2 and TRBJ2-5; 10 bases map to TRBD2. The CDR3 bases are TGTGCCAGCAGCCCCCAACTAGCGGGGCAAGAGACCCAGTACTTC. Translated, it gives CASSPQLAGQETQYF.